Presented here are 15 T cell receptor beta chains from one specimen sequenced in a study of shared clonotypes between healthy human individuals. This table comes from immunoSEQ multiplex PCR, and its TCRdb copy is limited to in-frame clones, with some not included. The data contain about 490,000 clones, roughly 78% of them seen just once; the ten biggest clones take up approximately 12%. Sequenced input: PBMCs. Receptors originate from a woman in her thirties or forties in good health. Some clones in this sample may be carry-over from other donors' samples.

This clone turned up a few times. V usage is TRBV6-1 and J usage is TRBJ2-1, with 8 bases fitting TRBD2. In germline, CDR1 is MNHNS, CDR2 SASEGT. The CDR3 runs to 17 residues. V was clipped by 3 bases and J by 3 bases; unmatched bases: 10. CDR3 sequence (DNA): TGTGCCAGCAGTGAGGAAGTCGCGGGAGGTATCTACAATGAGCAGTTCTTC. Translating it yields CASSEEVAGGIYNEQFF.

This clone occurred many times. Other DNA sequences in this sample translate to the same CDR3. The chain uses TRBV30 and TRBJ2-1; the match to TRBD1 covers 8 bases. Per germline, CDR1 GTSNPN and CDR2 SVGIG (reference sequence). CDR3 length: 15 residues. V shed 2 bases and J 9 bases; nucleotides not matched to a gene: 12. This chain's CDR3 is CAWSLDRVIRREQFF. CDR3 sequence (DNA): TGTGCCTGGAGTCTGGACAGGGTCATTCGGCGTGAGCAGTTCTTC.

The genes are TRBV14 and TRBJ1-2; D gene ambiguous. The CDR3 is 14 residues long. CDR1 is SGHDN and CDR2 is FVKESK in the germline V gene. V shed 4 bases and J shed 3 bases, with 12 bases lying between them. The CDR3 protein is CASSPSGEDYGYTF. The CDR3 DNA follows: TGTGCCAGCAGCCCGTCGGGAGAAGACTATGGCTACACCTTC.

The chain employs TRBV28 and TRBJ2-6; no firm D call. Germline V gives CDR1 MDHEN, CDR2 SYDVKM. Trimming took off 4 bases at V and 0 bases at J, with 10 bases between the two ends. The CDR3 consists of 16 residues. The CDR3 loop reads CASSSPAVSGANVLTF. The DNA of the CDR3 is TGTGCCAGCAGTTCCCCCGCGGTCTCTGGGGCCAACGTCCTGACTTTC.

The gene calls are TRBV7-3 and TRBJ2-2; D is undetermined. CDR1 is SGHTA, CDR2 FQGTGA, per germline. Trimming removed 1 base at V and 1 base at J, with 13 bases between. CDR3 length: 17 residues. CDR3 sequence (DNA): TGTGCCAGCAGCTTAAAGAGTCAACTATTGAACACCGGGGAGCTGTTTTTT. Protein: CASSLKSQLLNTGELFF.

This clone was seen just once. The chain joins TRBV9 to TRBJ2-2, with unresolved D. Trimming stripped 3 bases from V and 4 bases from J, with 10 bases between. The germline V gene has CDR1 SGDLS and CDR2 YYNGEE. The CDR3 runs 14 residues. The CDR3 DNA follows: TGTGCCAGCAGCGGTCAGCACCTCACCGGGGAGCTGTTTTTT. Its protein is CASSGQHLTGELFF.

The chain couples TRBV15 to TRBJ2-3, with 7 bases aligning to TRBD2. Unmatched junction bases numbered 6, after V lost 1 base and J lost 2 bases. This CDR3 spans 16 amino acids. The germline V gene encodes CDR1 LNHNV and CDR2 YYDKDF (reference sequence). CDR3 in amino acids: CATSRGLAGLTDTQYF. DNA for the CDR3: TGTGCCACCAGCAGAGGCTTAGCGGGCCTCACAGATACGCAGTATTTT. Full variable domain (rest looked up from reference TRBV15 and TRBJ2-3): DAMVIQNPRYQVTQFGKPVTLSCSQTLNHNVMYWYQQKSSQAPKLLFHYYDKDFNNEADTPDNFQSRRPNTSFCFLDIRSPGLGDTAMYLCATSRGLAGLTDTQYFGPGTRLTVL.

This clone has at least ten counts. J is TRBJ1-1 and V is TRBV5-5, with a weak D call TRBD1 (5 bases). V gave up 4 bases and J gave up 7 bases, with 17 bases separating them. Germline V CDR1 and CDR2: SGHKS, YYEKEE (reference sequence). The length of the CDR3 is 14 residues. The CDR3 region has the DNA TGTGCCAGCAGCCTGGGGGTCTTTTCAAGTGAAGCTTTCTTT. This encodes CASSLGVFSSEAFF.

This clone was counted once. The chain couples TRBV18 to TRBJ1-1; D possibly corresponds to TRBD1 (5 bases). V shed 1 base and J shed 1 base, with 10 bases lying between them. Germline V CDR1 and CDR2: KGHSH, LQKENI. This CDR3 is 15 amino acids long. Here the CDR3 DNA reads TGTGCCAGCTCACCACTTTCGGGGCAGAACACTGAAGCTTTCTTT. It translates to CASSPLSGQNTEAFF.

The CDR3 protein is CAIGASTELNEKLFF. The CDR3 nucleotides are TGTGCCATCGGGGCGTCCACAGAGCTTAATGAAAAACTGTTTTTT. This chain joins TRBV10-3 and TRBJ1-4; the D gene is possibly TRBD1 (5 bases). The CDR3 is made up of 15 amino acids. Trimming shortened V by 8 bases and J by 4 bases, and 17 bases separated the two germline ends. CDR1 and CDR2 (germline): ENHRY, SYGVKD.

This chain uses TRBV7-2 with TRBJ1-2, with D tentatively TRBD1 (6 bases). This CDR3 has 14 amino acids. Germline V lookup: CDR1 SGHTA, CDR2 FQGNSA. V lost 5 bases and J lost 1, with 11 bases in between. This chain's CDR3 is CASSQNRDNYGYTF. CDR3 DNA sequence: TGTGCCAGCAGCCAAAACAGGGATAACTATGGCTACACCTTC.

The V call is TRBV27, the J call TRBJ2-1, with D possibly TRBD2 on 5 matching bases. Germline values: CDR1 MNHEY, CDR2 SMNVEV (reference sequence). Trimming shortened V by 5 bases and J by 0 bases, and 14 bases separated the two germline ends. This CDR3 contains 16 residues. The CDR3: CASSPPAGGSYNEQFF. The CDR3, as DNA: TGTGCCAGCAGTCCCCCCGCGGGTGGCTCCTACAATGAGCAGTTCTTC.

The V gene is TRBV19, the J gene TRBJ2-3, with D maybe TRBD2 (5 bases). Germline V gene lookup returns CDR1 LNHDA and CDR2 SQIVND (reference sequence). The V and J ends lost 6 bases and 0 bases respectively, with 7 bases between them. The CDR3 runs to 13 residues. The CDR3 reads CASRDLSTDTQYF. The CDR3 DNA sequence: TGTGCCAGTAGGGACTTAAGCACAGATACGCAGTATTTT.

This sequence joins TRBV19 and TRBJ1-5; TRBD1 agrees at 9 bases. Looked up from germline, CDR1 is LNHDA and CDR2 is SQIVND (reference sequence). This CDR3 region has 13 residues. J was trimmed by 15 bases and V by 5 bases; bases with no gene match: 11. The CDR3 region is CASSPPGQGIRHF. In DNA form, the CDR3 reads TGTGCCAGTAGTCCCCCCGGACAGGGGATAAGGCATTTT. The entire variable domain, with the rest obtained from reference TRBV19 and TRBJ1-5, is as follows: DGGITQSPKYLFRKEGQNVTLSCEQNLNHDAMYWYRQDPGQGLRLIYYSQIVNDFQKGDIAEGYSVSREKKESFPLTVTSAQKNPTAFYLCASSPPGQGIRHFGDGTRLSIL.

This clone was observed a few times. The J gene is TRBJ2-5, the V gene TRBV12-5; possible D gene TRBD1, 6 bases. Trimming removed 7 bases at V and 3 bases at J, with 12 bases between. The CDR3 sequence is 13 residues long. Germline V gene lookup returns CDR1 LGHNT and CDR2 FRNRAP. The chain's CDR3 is CASATDRKETQYF. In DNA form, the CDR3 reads TGTGCTAGTGCCACGGACAGAAAAGAGACCCAGTACTTC.